A selection of T cell receptor beta chains follows, all from one sample in a study of cytomegalovirus exposure and HLA in healthy donors. Method: immunoSEQ multiplex PCR; TCRdb's copy keeps in-frame clones and lacks some. Of tens of thousands of clones listed, 73% are singletons. Sequencing was carried out using PBMCs. Receptor source: a man over 45 in good health and CMV-seronegative. The CDR3 runs from the conserved cysteine through the conserved F or W. A D gene is named only where the DNA matches it firmly. Clone size is not always given. Where it is, it says once, few, many or a class for expanded clones.

clone_size cdr3_length j_call d_call v_call cdr3_aa cdr3_nt
medium-sized 11 TRBJ2-7 NA TRBV29-1 CSVQGSYEQYF TGCAGCGTACAGGGTTCCTACGAGCAGTACTTC
few 14 TRBJ2-1 NA TRBV7-8 CASSADSTYNEQFF TGTGCCAGCAGCGCGGATTCTACTTACAATGAGCAGTTCTTC
NA 14 TRBJ1-1 TRBD1 TRBV5-5 CASSLWDSNTEAFF TGTGCCAGCAGCTTGTGGGACAGTAACACTGAAGCTTTCTTT
NA 12 TRBJ2-1 NA TRBV4-1 CASSQDRYEQFF TGCGCCAGCAGCCAAGATCGGTATGAGCAGTTCTTC
NA 15 TRBJ2-7 TRBD1 TRBV7-2 CASSLAGGRAYEQYF TGTGCCAGCAGCTTAGCAGGGGGCAGAGCCTACGAGCAGTACTTC
NA 15 TRBJ2-1 NA TRBV7-8 CASSLAGGRRDEQFF TGTGCCAGCAGCTTAGCGGGGGGGCGACGGGATGAGCAGTTCTTC
few 14 TRBJ1-4 NA TRBV7-9 CASRRGQGGEKLFF TGTGCCAGCAGGCGGGGCCAAGGAGGTGAAAAACTGTTTTTT
NA 15 TRBJ1-5 NA TRBV28 CASSLDRLSNQPQHF TGTGCCAGCAGTTTGGACAGACTTAGCAATCAGCCCCAGCATTTT
once 15 TRBJ1-6 NA TRBV28 CASKATGEGNSPLHF TGTGCCAGCAAAGCGACAGGCGAGGGGAATTCACCCCTCCACTTT
NA 10 TRBJ2-7 NA TRBV6-1 CASRELEQYF TGTGCCAGCAGGGAGCTCGAGCAGTACTTC
once 19 TRBJ2-1 TRBD2 TRBV7-9 CASSLGVFTGTSGDNEQFF TGTGCCAGCAGCTTAGGGGTGTTCACCGGGACTAGCGGGGACAATGAGCAGTTCTTC
once 13 TRBJ2-7 NA TRBV2 CASSEQGAREQYF TGTGCCAGCAGTGAACAGGGCGCCCGAGAGCAGTACTTC
NA 14 TRBJ1-5 NA TRBV2 CASSGWIGNQPQHF TGTGCCAGCAGCGGGTGGATCGGCAATCAGCCCCAGCATTTT
NA 12 TRBJ2-3 NA TRBV4-2 CASSLGLKKQYF TGTGCCAGCAGCCTCGGGTTGAAGAAGCAGTATTTT
NA 15 TRBJ2-5 TRBD1 TRBV5-6 CASSLGQGSTPTQYF TGTGCCAGCAGCTTAGGACAGGGGTCCACGCCGACCCAGTACTTC
few 15 TRBJ2-7 TRBD1 TRBV6-1 CASRPPGQGVHEQYF TGTGCCAGCAGACCTCCGGGACAGGGGGTCCACGAGCAGTACTTC